These 30 T cell receptor beta chains were all obtained from the same sample, sequenced in a study of Ad26.COV2.S vaccination and SARS-CoV-2 variants (dated by TCRdb to the early 2020s). The library was obtained by the immunoSEQ multiplex PCR assay. TCRdb retrieved this table from immuneACCESS and kept in-frame rearrangements only. Not all clones are present; in checked studies, unresolved V genes account for under half, and no reason is known for the remainder. This sample has roughly 680,000 clones in its table, and around 90% of those were observed once. The ten largest clonotypes hold about 1.5% of the sample. The label giving this sample's treatment or condition can be read as: some 20 received Ad26.COV2.S at low or high dose, single or two shots; roughly 5 received placebo; per-sample allocation not given. Repertoires of vaccine and placebo recipients were sequenced from samples taken on day 63 after the first injection.

The specimen was peripheral blood, collected in a trial of Ad26.COV2.S vaccine versus placebo. These TCRs come from a person aged 18 to 65 who received the Ad26.COV2.S COVID-19 vaccine or a placebo.

V is TRBV6-5 and J is TRBJ2-7; TRBD2 aligns across 8 bases. CDR3 length: 14 residues. From germline, CDR1 is MNHEY and CDR2 SVGAGI. J was trimmed by 6 bases and V by 6 bases; bases with no gene match: 10. This CDR3 reads CASRAGTRWGEQYF. The CDR3 DNA reads TGTGCCAGCAGAGCCGGGACTAGATGGGGCGAGCAGTACTTC.

The chain has TRBV7-2 and TRBJ2-5; D is unresolved. In germline, CDR1 is SGHTA, CDR2 FQGNSA. Trimming removed 3 bases at V and 0 bases at J, with 8 bases between. This CDR3 spans 14 amino acids. The CDR3 bases are TGTGCCAGCAGCTTCCAATCGTACCAAGAGACCCAGTACTTC. This translates into CASSFQSYQETQYF.

This sequence joins TRBV5-1 and TRBJ2-6; D uncertain. From germline, CDR1 is SGHRS and CDR2 YFSETQ. V was clipped by 4 bases and J by 2 bases, with 7 bases between them. The CDR3 loop spans 14 amino acids. The CDR3 reads CASSATPGANVLTF. DNA for the CDR3: TGCGCCAGCAGCGCCACCCCTGGGGCCAACGTCCTGACTTTC.

The CDR3 nucleotides are TGTGCCAGCAGCTATCCGGGACAGGGCTCTGGAAACACCATATATTTT. Translated, it gives CASSYPGQGSGNTIYF. This chain connects TRBV7-2 to TRBJ1-3, with TRBD1 matching 9 bases. CDR1 and CDR2 (germline): SGHTA, FQGNSA. This CDR3 contains 16 residues. The V segment lost 4 bases and the J segment 0 bases; nucleotides outside the gene matches: 4.

The rearrangement joins TRBV19 to TRBJ1-4; D ambiguous. The germline gives CDR1 LNHDA, CDR2 SQIVND (reference sequence). This CDR3 has 15 residues. Trimming stripped 3 bases from V and 5 bases from J, with 13 bases between. The CDR3 nucleotides read TGTGCCAGTAGTATCGGGGTACAGCGCAATGAAAAACTGTTTTTT. It encodes CASSIGVQRNEKLFF.

The chain employs TRBV7-2 and TRBJ1-5, with D perhaps matching TRBD1 (6 bases). This CDR3 region has 19 residues. V was pared by 4 bases and J by 0 bases, with 22 bases between. Germline V gene lookup returns CDR1 SGHTA and CDR2 FQGNSA. The DNA for the CDR3 is TGTGCCAGCAGCTCCCCCGCAGGGGAGGGTTATTATAGCAATCAGCCCCAGCATTTT. Encoded protein: CASSSPAGEGYYSNQPQHF. The entire variable domain, with the rest obtained from reference TRBV7-2 and TRBJ1-5, is as follows: GAGVSQSPSNKVTEKGKDVELRCDPISGHTALYWYRQSLGQGLEFLIYFQGNSAPDKSGLPSDRFSAERTGGSVSTLTIQRTQQEDSAVYLCASSSPAGEGYYSNQPQHFGDGTRLSIL.

In DNA, the CDR3 is TGTGCCAGCAGTGATCGGGGGCTCTACTACGAGCAGTACTTC. Encoded protein: CASSDRGLYYEQYF. This chain joins TRBV6-1 and TRBJ2-7; D possibly uses TRBD1 or TRBD2 (6 bases each). The germline V gene has CDR1 MNHNS and CDR2 SASEGT. The CDR3 consists of 14 residues. Trimming took 3 bases from V and 3 from J, leaving 12 bases between them.

In this sample, this clone turned up once. This chain links TRBV4-3 with TRBJ2-1; D unresolved. Germline values: CDR1 LGHNA, CDR2 YSLEER. The length of the CDR3 is 16 residues. V lost 5 bases, J lost 5 bases, and 19 bases lay in between. CDR3 amino acids: CASSSPGKKIHNEQFF. CDR3 sequence (DNA): TGCGCCAGCAGCTCCCCGGGCAAAAAGATCCACAATGAGCAGTTCTTC.

This clone was picked up one time. V is TRBV12-3 or TRBV12-4 and J is TRBJ1-4; D is uncertain. V lost 10 bases and J lost 6, with 12 bases in between. This CDR3 has 12 amino acids. CDR3 loop: CAIGRSYEKLFF. CDR3 DNA: TGTGCCATAGGGCGATCGTATGAAAAACTGTTTTTT.

The chain employs TRBV6-5 and TRBJ2-3; D perhaps matches TRBD1 (6 bases). The CDR3 is made up of 15 amino acids. With 2 bases removed from V and 5 bases from J, the gap between germline ends came to 14 bases. Germline CDR1 MNHEY, CDR2 SVGAGI. CDR3 loop: CASSYRGTSGDTQYF. The CDR3 nucleotides read TGTGCCAGCAGTTACAGGGGGACCTCGGGAGATACGCAGTATTTT.

The gene calls are TRBV10-3 and TRBJ2-1; TRBD2 agrees at 13 bases. V shed 6 bases, J shed 4 bases, and the junction held 6 bases outside the gene matches. Germline CDR1 reads ENHRY; CDR2 reads SYGVKD. The CDR3 covers 16 residues. The chain's CDR3 is CAISQELAGGYNEQFF. The CDR3 region has the DNA TGTGCCATCAGCCAGGAACTAGCGGGAGGGTACAATGAGCAGTTCTTC.

J is TRBJ2-1 and V is TRBV12-3 or TRBV12-4; 9 bases fit TRBD2. This CDR3 comprises 11 residues. Trimming removed 6 bases from V and 10 bases from J; junction bases left unmatched: 1. CDR3 sequence (DNA): TGTGCCAGCAGCCTAGCGGGAGAGCAGTTCTTC. This codes for CASSLAGEQFF.

V and J are TRBV5-1 and TRBJ2-2, with D tentatively TRBD2 (6 bases). Looked up from germline, CDR1 is SGHRS and CDR2 is YFSETQ. The CDR3 covers 16 residues. Trimming removed 3 bases at V and 1 base at J, with 13 bases between. CDR3 nucleotides: TGCGCCAGCAGCTCTTTAGCGGAGCAGAACACCGGGGAGCTGTTTTTT. Translating it yields CASSSLAEQNTGELFF.

This chain links TRBV5-6 with TRBJ2-3; the D gene is possibly TRBD2 (6 bases). This CDR3 is 14 amino acids long. V lost 0 bases and J lost 2, with 7 bases in between. Germline CDR1 SGHDT, CDR2 YYEEEE. The chain's CDR3 is CASSLGDFTDTQYF. CDR3 DNA sequence: TGTGCCAGCAGCTTGGGGGACTTCACAGATACGCAGTATTTT. Combining the CDR3 with reference TRBV5-6 and TRBJ2-3 gives the whole variable domain DAGVTQSPTHLIKTRGQQVTLRCSPKSGHDTVSWYQQALGQGPQFIFQYYEEEERQRGNFPDRFSGHQFPNYSSELNVNALLLGDSALYLCASSLGDFTDTQYFGPGTRLTVL.

The chain combines TRBV9 with TRBJ2-7; D could derive from TRBD1 or TRBD2 (6 bases each). Germline lookup yields CDR1 SGDLS and CDR2 YYNGEE. Deletions cut 0 bases from V and 0 bases from J, with 10 bases between. This CDR3 spans 15 amino acids. The DNA for the CDR3 is TGTGCCAGCAGCGTAGGGGGGGCGGCCTCCTACGAGCAGTACTTC. Translated: CASSVGGAASYEQYF. The full variable domain, its missing parts supplied by reference TRBV9 and TRBJ2-7, is DSGVTQTPKHLITATGQRVTLRCSPRSGDLSVYWYQQSLDQGLQFLIQYYNGEERAKGNILERFSAQQFPDLHSELNLSSLELGDSALYFCASSVGGAASYEQYFGPGTRLTVT.

The rearrangement links TRBV19 to TRBJ2-6, with D unresolved. Germline V gives CDR1 LNHDA, CDR2 SQIVND (reference sequence). Trimming took 5 bases from V and 0 from J, leaving 11 bases between them. This CDR3 comprises 16 residues. The CDR3 loop is CASSLRTVSGANVLTF. CDR3 nucleotides: TGTGCCAGTAGTTTAAGGACCGTCTCTGGGGCCAACGTCCTGACTTTC.

The CDR3 region is CASSLGDRDQPQHF. CDR3 bases: TGCGCCAGCAGCTTGGGGGACAGAGATCAGCCCCAGCATTTT. The chain combines TRBV5-1 with TRBJ1-5; 7 positions match TRBD1. Germline CDR1 reads SGHRS; CDR2 reads YFSETQ. V shed 0 bases, J shed 5 bases, and the junction held 2 bases outside the gene matches. The CDR3 has 14 residues.

CDR3 protein: CASSTADRSKNIQYF. DNA for the CDR3: TGTGCCAGCAGCACCGCGGACAGGTCCAAAAACATTCAGTACTTC. The chain couples TRBV7-9 to TRBJ2-4, with TRBD1 matching 7 bases. The CDR3 has 15 amino acids. V lost 5 bases and J lost 2; bases outside the gene matches: 6. Germline lookup yields CDR1 SEHNR and CDR2 FQNEAQ (reference sequence).

V usage is TRBV29-1 and J usage is TRBJ2-5, with TRBD2 matching 7 bases. Per germline, CDR1 SQVTM and CDR2 ANQGSEA. The junction had 13 bases not matched to a gene; V was cut back by 4 bases and J by 2 bases. This CDR3 contains 16 residues. The CDR3 DNA reads as TGCAGCGTTGCGCCCTGGGCTAGCGGAGGGCAAGAGACCCAGTACTTC. Its translation is CSVAPWASGGQETQYF. The full variable domain, with the rest looked up from reference TRBV29-1 and TRBJ2-5, is SAVISQKPSRDICQRGTSLTIQCQVDSQVTMMFWYRQQPGQSLTLIATANQGSEATYESGFVIDKFPISRPNLTFSTLTVSNMSPEDSSIYLCSVAPWASGGQETQYFGPGTRLLVL.

The chain joins TRBV6-5 to TRBJ1-6; no clear D. Trimming cost V 8 bases and J 7 bases, with 9 bases left between them. This CDR3 comprises 12 residues. Germline loops: CDR1 MNHEY, CDR2 SVGAGI. For the CDR3, the DNA is TGTGCCAGCCGTCCTTGGAATTCACCCCTCCACTTT. Its translation is CASRPWNSPLHF.

Concerning this clone: The same CDR3 is also encoded by other DNA sequences in this sample. V gene TRBV11-2 combines with J gene TRBJ2-1; 10 bases match TRBD2. The V and J ends lost 3 bases and 4 bases, in that order; junction bases with no gene match: 3. The germline V gene encodes CDR1 SGHAT and CDR2 FQNNGV. CDR3 length: 15 amino acids. The CDR3 protein is CASSFSGRAYNEQFF. CDR3 sequence (DNA): TGTGCCAGCAGCTTCAGCGGGAGGGCTTACAATGAGCAGTTCTTC.

The chain uses TRBV5-4 and TRBJ2-7; tentatively, D is TRBD1 (6 bases). The V gene's germline CDR1 is SGHNT and CDR2 YYREEE (reference sequence). The CDR3 length is 17 residues. Trimming took off 2 bases at V and 4 bases at J, with 22 bases between the two ends. In DNA form, the CDR3 reads TGTGCCAGCAGCTTAGGGCCGGGCCAGAACAGGGCGTACGAGCAGTACTTC. This codes for CASSLGPGQNRAYEQYF.

The chain joins TRBV3-1 (or the pseudogene TRBV3-2) to TRBJ1-3; tentative D call: TRBD1 (6 bases). The CDR3 spans 15 residues. The ends were cut back, 3 bases at V and 1 base at J, with 10 bases in the middle. CDR1 and CDR2 (germline): LGHDT, YNNKEL (reference sequence). The CDR3 sequence: CASSHEGGSGNTIYF. DNA for the CDR3: TGTGCCAGCAGCCACGAGGGGGGATCTGGAAACACCATATATTTT.

This chain uses TRBV24-1 with TRBJ1-5, with D unresolved. There are 14 residues in the CDR3. The V gene's germline CDR1 is KGHDR and CDR2 SFDVKD. The V and J ends lost 1 base and 7 bases respectively, with 10 bases between them. This CDR3 reads CATSDFGVGQPQHF. The CDR3 DNA reads as TGTGCCACCAGTGATTTCGGGGTTGGGCAGCCCCAGCATTTT.

This chain joins TRBV6-5 and TRBJ1-1, with 7 bases fitting TRBD1. CDR1 MNHEY and CDR2 SVGAGI come from the germline V gene. Losses at the gene ends were 7 bases for V and 5 bases for J; bases not matched to a gene: 13. The CDR3 is 15 amino acids. CDR3 coding DNA: TGTGCCAGCATCCTGAACTGGCAGGGGGAGACTGAAGCTTTCTTT. Translating it yields CASILNWQGETEAFF.

The genes are TRBV5-6 and TRBJ1-1; possible D gene TRBD1, 6 bases. CDR1 is SGHDT, CDR2 YYEEEE, per germline. The CDR3 is made up of 14 amino acids. Trimming removed 1 base at V and 4 bases at J, with 11 bases between. The CDR3 region has the DNA TGTGCCAGCAGCTTGCGGGGGCCGGGCACTGAAGCTTTCTTT. Its protein is CASSLRGPGTEAFF. The variable domain in full, with the rest retrieved from reference TRBV5-6 and TRBJ1-1, is DAGVTQSPTHLIKTRGQQVTLRCSPKSGHDTVSWYQQALGQGPQFIFQYYEEEERQRGNFPDRFSGHQFPNYSSELNVNALLLGDSALYLCASSLRGPGTEAFFGQGTRLTVV.

The chain has TRBV30 and TRBJ1-3; D is ambiguous. The ends were cut back, 2 bases at V and 4 bases at J, with 9 bases in the middle. This CDR3 region has 13 residues. The V gene's germline CDR1 is GTSNPN and CDR2 SVGIG (reference sequence). CDR3 nucleotides: TGTGCCTGGAGTCAAAAAATCGGAAACACCATATATTTT. Protein sequence: CAWSQKIGNTIYF.

The chain links TRBV30 to TRBJ2-1; 10 bases match TRBD2. The CDR3 sequence is 19 residues long. Germline V lookup: CDR1 GTSNPN, CDR2 SVGIG (reference sequence). V trimming: 2 bases; J trimming: 5 bases; junction bases outside the gene matches: 18. CDR3 residues: CAWSSGKAVWTSGNNEQFF. In nucleotides, the CDR3 is TGTGCCTGGAGTTCTGGCAAGGCCGTCTGGACTAGCGGTAACAATGAGCAGTTCTTC.

This clone has only one observation. V and J are TRBV7-9 and TRBJ2-2; 7 bases align to TRBD1. In germline, CDR1 is SEHNR, CDR2 FQNEAQ (reference sequence). The J segment lost 0 bases and the V segment lost 5 bases, leaving 3 bases of the junction unmatched. The CDR3 is made up of 15 amino acids. CDR3 residues: CASSEQGTNTGELFF. CDR3 in DNA: TGTGCCAGCAGCGAACAGGGGACGAACACCGGGGAGCTGTTTTTT.

The rearrangement joins TRBV3-1 (or the pseudogene TRBV3-2) to TRBJ1-1; D might be TRBD1 (6 bases). Germline CDR1 and CDR2: LGHDT and YNNKEL (reference sequence). V lost 5 bases, J lost 6 bases, and 13 bases lay in between. This CDR3 spans 13 amino acids. CDR3 sequence reads: CASSSQGDAEAFF. CDR3 nucleotide sequence: TGTGCCAGCAGCTCACAGGGCGACGCTGAAGCTTTCTTT.